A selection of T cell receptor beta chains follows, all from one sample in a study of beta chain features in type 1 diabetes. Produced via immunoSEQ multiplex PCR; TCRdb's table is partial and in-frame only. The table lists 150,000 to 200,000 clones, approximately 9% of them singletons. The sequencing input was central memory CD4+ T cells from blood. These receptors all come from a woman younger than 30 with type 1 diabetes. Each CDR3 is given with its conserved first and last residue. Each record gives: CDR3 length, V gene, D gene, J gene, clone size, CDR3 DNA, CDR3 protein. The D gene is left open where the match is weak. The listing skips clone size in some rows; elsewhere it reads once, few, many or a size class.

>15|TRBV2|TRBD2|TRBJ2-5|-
TGTGCCAGCAATCAGGCGGGGGGCCCTTCCGAGACCCAGTACTTC
CASNQAGGPSETQYF
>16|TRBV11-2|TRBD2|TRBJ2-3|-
TGTGCCAGCAGCCCCATACAGCGGGGGGGCCGGGATACGCAGTATTTT
CASSPIQRGGRDTQYF
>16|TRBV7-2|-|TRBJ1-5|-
TGTGCCAGCAGCCCGGCAGTGGGGGCTGGTAATCAGCCCCAGCATTTT
CASSPAVGAGNQPQHF
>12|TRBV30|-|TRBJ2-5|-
TGTGCCTGGAGCGCGCGGGCAGAGACCCAGTACTTC
CAWSARAETQYF
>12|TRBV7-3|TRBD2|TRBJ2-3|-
TGTGCCAGCAGCCTGGGCGGGGGGGCGCAGTATTTT
CASSLGGGAQYF
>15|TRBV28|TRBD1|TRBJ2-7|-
TGTGCCAGCAGTCTCCCGGGACAGGGACCCTACGAGCAGTACTTC
CASSLPGQGPYEQYF
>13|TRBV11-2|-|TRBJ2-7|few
TGTGCCAGCAGCTTAGAGCAGATGCTGAAGCAGTACTTC
CASSLEQMLKQYF
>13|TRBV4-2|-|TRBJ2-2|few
TGTGCCATCCCAGACAGGAACACCGGGGAGCTGTTTTTT
CAIPDRNTGELFF
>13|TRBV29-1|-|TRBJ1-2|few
TGCAGCGTTGATTATCAGGTGAAAGATGGCTACACCTTC
CSVDYQVKDGYTF
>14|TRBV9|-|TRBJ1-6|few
TGTGCCAGCAGCGGACCGGGGGATAATTCACCCCTCCACTTT
CASSGPGDNSPLHF
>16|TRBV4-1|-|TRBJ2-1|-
TGCGCCAGCAGCCAAGACAGCGGGCCCTCCTACAATGAGCAGTTCTTC
CASSQDSGPSYNEQFF
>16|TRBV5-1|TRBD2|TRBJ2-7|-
TGCGCCAGCAGCCCGATGGGACTAGCGGGAGGGCAGGAGCAGTACTTC
CASSPMGLAGGQEQYF
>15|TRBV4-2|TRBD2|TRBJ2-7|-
TGTGCCAGCAGCCAAGGGCCCGGGAGGGCCTCTGAGCAGTACTTC
CASSQGPGRASEQYF